This record concerns one T cell receptor (beta chain) sequence. The antigen is not known. Germline assignment: CDR1 MNHNS and CDR2 SASEGT. V lost 8 bases and J lost 1, with 10 bases in between. CDR3 size: 13 residues. This sample stems from a study of OX40 agonist ivuxolimab in advanced cancers. Overall study context: It was permissible to have had prior anti-PD-1, anti-PD-L1 or anti-CTLA-4 therapy, and 40% had some.

General study findings and limits: Also showing low normalized T-cell clonal expansion were some of the nonresponders.

Repertoires were generated with immunoSEQ multiplex PCR, while TCRdb's copy carries only in-frame clones and drops some. Among more than 65,000 clones listed, around four fifths were seen once. This clonotype was obtained from an adult with an advanced solid tumor such as melanoma, head and neck, liver or kidney cancer. The chain combines TRBV6-1 with TRBJ2-3; D may be TRBD2 (5 bases). The source was CD4+ or CD8+ T cells sorted from blood, collected in a trial of the OX40 agonist ivuxolimab. CDR3: CASREGGTDTQYF. The CDR3 nucleotides are TGTGCCAGCCGCGAGGGAGGCACAGATACGCAGTATTTT.